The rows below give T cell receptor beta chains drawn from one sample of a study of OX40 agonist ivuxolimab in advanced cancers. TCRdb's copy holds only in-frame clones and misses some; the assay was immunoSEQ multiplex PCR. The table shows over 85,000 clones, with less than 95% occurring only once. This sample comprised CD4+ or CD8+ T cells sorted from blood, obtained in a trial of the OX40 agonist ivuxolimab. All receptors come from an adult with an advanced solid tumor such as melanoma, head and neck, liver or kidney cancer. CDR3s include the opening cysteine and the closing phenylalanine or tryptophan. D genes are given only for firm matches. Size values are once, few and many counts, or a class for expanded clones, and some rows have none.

CASSLAMGEGNQPQHF TGTGCCAGCAGCTTAGCGATGGGGGAAGGCAATCAGCCCCAGCATTTT - - TRBJ1-5 TRBV7-2
CASSPGLNNEQFF TGTGCCAGCTCACCGGGACTTAACAATGAGCAGTTCTTC - - TRBJ2-1 TRBV18
CASSLSPAGPYEQYF TGTGCCAGCAGCTTAAGCCCGGCAGGACCCTACGAGCAGTACTTC - - TRBJ2-7 TRBV7-3
CASRRRNTEAFF TGTGCCAGCAGACGAAGGAACACTGAAGCTTTCTTT - - TRBJ1-1 TRBV27
CASSPRTSGTYEQYF TGTGCCAGCAGCCCCCGGACTAGCGGGACCTACGAGCAGTACTTC TRBD2 - TRBJ2-7 TRBV5-4
CASRQGYEQYF TGTGCCAGCAGGCAGGGCTACGAGCAGTACTTC - - TRBJ2-7 TRBV7-8
CASSSLPQYQGYEQYF TGTGCCAGCAGTTCCCTTCCGCAATATCAGGGGTACGAGCAGTACTTC - - TRBJ2-7 TRBV27
CASSRGTGLEYEQYF TGTGCCAGCAGCAGAGGGACAGGCCTAGAATACGAGCAGTACTTC TRBD1 - TRBJ2-7 TRBV6-5
CATGTPNNEQFF TGTGCCACCGGGACTCCAAACAATGAGCAGTTCTTC - - TRBJ2-1 TRBV10-3
CASSLTSSTDTQYF TGTGCCAGCAGCTTAACCTCTAGCACAGATACGCAGTATTTT - - TRBJ2-3 TRBV7-9
CASSWGLAGGGETQYF TGTGCCAGCAGCTGGGGACTAGCGGGAGGAGGGGAGACCCAGTACTTC TRBD2 few TRBJ2-5 TRBV7-3
CASSLLTSGGGEQFF TGTGCCAGCAGCTTATTAACTAGCGGAGGGGGTGAGCAGTTCTTC TRBD2 - TRBJ2-1 TRBV7-3
CASSLVPENTEAFF TGTGCCAGCAGCTTAGTACCAGAGAACACTGAAGCTTTCTTT - - TRBJ1-1 TRBV11-3
CASSAGWYTGELFF TGTGCCAGCAGTGCCGGATGGTACACCGGGGAGCTGTTTTTT - - TRBJ2-2 TRBV6-4
CASSCTDSHETYGYTF TGTGCCAGCAGTTGCACGGACTCACACGAGACCTATGGCTACACCTTC - - TRBJ1-2 TRBV6-4
CASSPGQGVTQETQYF TGTGCCAGCAGCCCGGGACAGGGGGTTACGCAAGAGACCCAGTACTTC TRBD1 - TRBJ2-5 TRBV7-3
CASSWTGDSNQPQHF TGTGCCAGCAGTTGGACAGGTGATAGCAATCAGCCCCAGCATTTT TRBD1 - TRBJ1-5 TRBV27
CAWTQGTEAFF TGTGCCTGGACCCAAGGGACTGAAGCTTTCTTT - few TRBJ1-1 TRBV30
CASSYAGGRTDTQYF TGTGCCAGCAGTTACGCGGGAGGGCGCACAGATACGCAGTATTTT TRBD2 - TRBJ2-3 TRBV28
CAWNPDRSYEQYF TGTGCCTGGAATCCTGACAGAAGCTACGAGCAGTACTTC - - TRBJ2-7 TRBV30
CASSLAERTQYF TGTGCCAGCAGCTTAGCGGAACGGACCCAGTACTTC - - TRBJ2-5 TRBV7-9
CASSLVGAYTDTQYF TGTGCCAGCAGCTTGGTCGGAGCGTACACAGATACGCAGTATTTT - - TRBJ2-3 TRBV5-4
CASSLSGQAELFF TGTGCCAGCAGTTTATCGGGGCAGGCCGAGCTGTTTTTT - - TRBJ2-2 TRBV27
CASSDSGQGAYGYTF TGTGCCAGCAGCGATTCGGGACAGGGGGCTTACGGCTACACCTTC TRBD1 - TRBJ1-2 TRBV9
CASSLGTAVYF TGTGCCAGCAGCCTGGGGACAGCCGTGTACTTC TRBD1 - TRBJ2-7 TRBV5-4
CSGDVNTDTQYF TGCAGCGGTGACGTAAACACAGATACGCAGTATTTT - - TRBJ2-3 TRBV29-1
CASSQDLPDTDTQYF TGTGCCAGCAGCCAAGATCTCCCTGACACAGATACGCAGTATTTT - once TRBJ2-3 TRBV4-2
CASSLSRANVLTF TGTGCCAGCAGTTTATCTAGGGCCAACGTCCTGACTTTC - - TRBJ2-6 TRBV27
CASSLTGNYEQYF TGCGCCAGCAGCCTGACAGGTAACTACGAGCAGTACTTC - - TRBJ2-7 TRBV5-1
CASSLAGLAGAQETQYF TGCGCCAGCAGCTTGGCCGGTCTAGCGGGAGCCCAAGAGACCCAGTACTTC TRBD2 few TRBJ2-5 TRBV5-1
CASSSSGQGAYNEQYF TGTGCCAGCAGTTCCTCCGGACAGGGGGCGTACAACGAGCAGTACTTC TRBD1 - TRBJ2-7 TRBV28
CASSFNPGSDTEAFF TGCGCCAGCAGCTTTAATCCGGGGTCAGACACTGAAGCTTTCTTT - - TRBJ1-1 TRBV5-1
CASSLDKGDGEKLFF TGTGCCAGCAGCTTAGATAAGGGGGACGGCGAAAAACTGTTTTTT - - TRBJ1-4 TRBV7-2
CASSSRGSGANVLTF TGTGCCAGCAGCTCCAGGGGCTCTGGGGCCAACGTCCTGACTTTC - - TRBJ2-6 TRBV7-3
CASSIPRAGGSTDTQYF TGTGCCAGTAGTATCCCCCGGGCAGGGGGGAGCACAGATACGCAGTATTTT - - TRBJ2-3 TRBV19
CASSVLPGPGINEQYF TGTGCCAGCAGCGTATTACCGGGACCAGGAATCAACGAGCAGTACTTC - - TRBJ2-7 TRBV9
CATSRGRLAGGFNEQYF TGTGCCACCAGCAGGGGCCGACTAGCGGGAGGGTTCAACGAGCAGTACTTC TRBD2 - TRBJ2-7 TRBV15
CASSLRTSGVADTQYF TGCGCCAGCAGCCTAAGGACTAGCGGGGTTGCCGATACGCAGTATTTT TRBD2 - TRBJ2-3 TRBV5-1
CASSRQGQVATNEKLFF TGTGCCAGCTCACGCCAGGGGCAGGTTGCAACTAATGAAAAACTGTTTTTT - - TRBJ1-4 TRBV18
CASSLGAGGSYNEQFF TGCGCCAGCAGCTTGGGCGCGGGAGGGTCGTACAATGAGCAGTTCTTC TRBD2 - TRBJ2-1 TRBV5-1
CASSKKAGVNTEAFF TGTGCCAGCAGCAAAAAAGCTGGAGTGAACACTGAAGCTTTCTTT - few TRBJ1-1 TRBV21-1
CASHRQASFNTGELFF TGTGCCAGTCACCGACAGGCTTCGTTCAACACCGGGGAGCTGTTTTTT - - TRBJ2-2 TRBV27
CASTSPSGNEQFF TGTGCCAGCACTTCGCCGAGCGGCAATGAGCAGTTCTTC - - TRBJ2-1 TRBV27
CASSLESAYEQYF TGTGCCAGCAGCTTAGAGTCGGCCTACGAGCAGTACTTC - - TRBJ2-7 TRBV7-9
CASSEELVRDRVYNQPQHF TGTGCCAGCAGTGAAGAGCTCGTCCGGGACAGGGTATACAATCAGCCCCAGCATTTT TRBD1 - TRBJ1-5 TRBV6-1
CAWSFRRQGGYTF TGTGCCTGGAGTTTCAGGAGACAGGGGGGCTACACCTTC TRBD1 - TRBJ1-2 TRBV30
CASYSLGDTEAFF TGTGCCAGCTACTCCCTGGGGGACACTGAAGCTTTCTTT - - TRBJ1-1 TRBV28
CASSLVFPGDNEQFF TGTGCCAGCAGCTTGGTCTTTCCCGGTGACAATGAGCAGTTCTTC - - TRBJ2-1 TRBV5-6
CASSLGGPSGAYNEQFF TGTGCCAGCAGCTTAGGCGGGCCTAGCGGGGCCTACAATGAGCAGTTCTTC TRBD2 - TRBJ2-1 TRBV11-3
CASSTPGREFDNEQFF TGTGCCAGCAGCACCCCCGGGCGGGAGTTCGACAATGAGCAGTTCTTC TRBD2 - TRBJ2-1 TRBV5-6
CASSWDRGDSPLHF TGTGCCAGCAGCTGGGACAGGGGTGATTCACCCCTCCACTTT TRBD1 - TRBJ1-6 TRBV5-4
CASSLGNWDNEQFF TGTGCCAGCAGCCTGGGTAACTGGGACAATGAGCAGTTCTTC - - TRBJ2-1 TRBV11-3
CASSTRRQGVINYGYTF TGTGCCAGTAGTACCCGGAGACAGGGTGTAATAAACTATGGCTACACCTTC TRBD1 - TRBJ1-2 TRBV19